Listed below are T cell receptor beta chains from one sample, sequenced in a study of blood T cells in healthy people across ages. TCRdb called the 5' RACE reads again in MiXCR, with one record for every CDR3 protein. Among over a million distinct CDR3 sequences listed, around 40% were seen once. Material for sequencing was blood. These receptors all come from a woman aged 18-30 years in good health. Both conserved end residues are part of each CDR3. The order of the fields is J gene, D gene, clone size, V gene, CDR3 protein, CDR3 DNA. The D gene is left open where the match is weak. Part of the rows lack a size; the others show once, few, many or a class for expanded clones.

j_gene: TRBJ2-3
d_gene: NA
abundance: few
v_gene: TRBV4-3
CDR3aa: CASSQRRGTDTQYF
CDR3nt: TGCGCCAGCAGCCAACGTCGGGGCACAGATACGCAGTATTTT

j_gene: TRBJ2-6
d_gene: NA
abundance: NA
v_gene: TRBV15
CDR3aa: CATSRERGAGANVLTF
CDR3nt: TGTGCCACCAGCAGAGAAAGGGGTGCTGGGGCCAACGTCCTGACTTTC

j_gene: TRBJ2-1
d_gene: NA
abundance: NA
v_gene: TRBV4-3
CDR3aa: CASSQEALANEQFF
CDR3nt: TGCGCCAGCAGCCAAGAGGCCCTAGCAAATGAGCAGTTCTTC

j_gene: TRBJ2-5
d_gene: NA
abundance: NA
v_gene: TRBV10-3
CDR3aa: CAISETDSGPETQYF
CDR3nt: TGTGCCATCAGTGAAACGGACTCAGGCCCAGAGACCCAGTACTTC

j_gene: TRBJ1-2
d_gene: TRBD1
abundance: few
v_gene: TRBV6-5
CDR3aa: CASSYQGQGRGYGYTF
CDR3nt: TGTGCCAGCAGTTACCAAGGACAGGGAAGAGGCTATGGCTACACCTTC

j_gene: TRBJ2-7
d_gene: TRBD1
abundance: NA
v_gene: TRBV28
CDR3aa: CASRGQSSYEQYF
CDR3nt: TGTGCCAGCAGGGGACAGTCGTCCTACGAGCAGTACTTC

j_gene: TRBJ2-3
d_gene: NA
abundance: NA
v_gene: TRBV11-2
CDR3aa: CASILRIRPTSTDTQYF
CDR3nt: TGTGCCAGCATCCTCCGGATAAGGCCTACTAGCACAGATACGCAGTATTTT

j_gene: TRBJ2-1
d_gene: NA
abundance: few
v_gene: TRBV15
CDR3aa: CATSRVADNEQFF
CDR3nt: TGTGCCACCAGCAGAGTAGCGGACAATGAGCAGTTCTTC

j_gene: TRBJ2-5
d_gene: NA
abundance: NA
v_gene: TRBV10-2
CDR3aa: CASRRGGRDGETQYF
CDR3nt: TGCGCCAGCCGAAGAGGAGGCAGGGATGGAGAGACCCAGTACTTC

j_gene: TRBJ2-3
d_gene: NA
abundance: few
v_gene: TRBV25-1
CDR3aa: CASSVIAADTQYF
CDR3nt: TGTGCCAGCAGTGTTATAGCGGCAGATACGCAGTATTTT

j_gene: TRBJ2-1
d_gene: NA
abundance: NA
v_gene: TRBV3-1
CDR3aa: CASSQGQGWNEQFF
CDR3nt: TGTGCCAGCAGCCAAGGCCAGGGGTGGAATGAGCAGTTCTTC

j_gene: TRBJ2-3
d_gene: NA
abundance: NA
v_gene: TRBV20-1
CDR3aa: CSANLRPGDTDTQYF
CDR3nt: TGCAGTGCTAATCTCCGGCCCGGGGACACAGATACGCAGTATTTT

j_gene: TRBJ2-3
d_gene: TRBD2
abundance: NA
v_gene: TRBV15
CDR3aa: CATSRDPPTSGSIDTQYF
CDR3nt: TGTGCCACCAGCAGAGATCCCCCGACTAGCGGGAGTATAGATACGCAGTATTTT

j_gene: TRBJ2-7
d_gene: NA
abundance: NA
v_gene: TRBV4-2
CDR3aa: CASSQLGDLTTYEQYF
CDR3nt: TGTGCCAGCAGCCAATTGGGGGACTTGACAACCTACGAGCAGTACTTC

j_gene: TRBJ2-3
d_gene: TRBD2
abundance: few
v_gene: TRBV7-9
CDR3aa: CASSGGLVPDTQYF
CDR3nt: TGTGCCAGCAGCGGAGGACTAGTGCCAGATACGCAGTATTTT

j_gene: TRBJ2-1
d_gene: NA
abundance: NA
v_gene: TRBV29-1
CDR3aa: CSVGQAGTHNEQFF
CDR3nt: TGCAGCGTCGGACAGGCCGGGACTCACAATGAGCAGTTCTTC

j_gene: TRBJ2-7
d_gene: TRBD2
abundance: NA
v_gene: TRBV20-1
CDR3aa: CSARTSGKRGEQYF
CDR3nt: TGCAGTGCTCGGACTAGCGGGAAAAGGGGCGAGCAGTACTTC

j_gene: TRBJ2-7
d_gene: NA
abundance: few
v_gene: TRBV9
CDR3aa: CASSVGAKGSEQYF
CDR3nt: TGTGCCAGCAGCGTAGGGGCCAAGGGCTCCGAGCAGTACTTC

j_gene: TRBJ2-1
d_gene: TRBD2
abundance: NA
v_gene: TRBV7-2
CDR3aa: CASTEGPAGVNEQFF
CDR3nt: TGTGCCAGCACTGAAGGGCCAGCGGGAGTAAATGAGCAGTTCTTC

j_gene: TRBJ2-1
d_gene: TRBD1
abundance: NA
v_gene: TRBV14
CDR3aa: CASSHGQGAYEQFF
CDR3nt: TGTGCCAGCAGCCACGGACAGGGGGCCTATGAGCAGTTCTTC

j_gene: TRBJ1-5
d_gene: NA
abundance: few
v_gene: TRBV27
CDR3aa: CASSLRGYGNQPQHF
CDR3nt: TGTGCCAGCAGTTTACGGGGTTATGGCAATCAGCCCCAGCATTTT

j_gene: TRBJ2-5
d_gene: TRBD2
abundance: NA
v_gene: TRBV7-9
CDR3aa: CASSSGWLAEETQYF
CDR3nt: TGTGCCAGCAGCTCAGGCTGGCTAGCGGAAGAGACCCAGTACTTC